The 24 T cell receptor beta chains given below trace back to one sample, sequenced in a study of a mutant IDH1 vaccine in newly diagnosed glioma. No antigen is known for these receptors. Specified time point: week 5, during vaccination. Vaccine doses each comprised 300 ug of mutant IDH1 20-mer peptide, with topical imiquimod. TCRdb's copy holds only in-frame clones and misses some; the assay was immunoSEQ multiplex PCR. The repertoire holds tens of thousands of clones, with 82% as singletons. The specimen was PBMCs, collected from a glioma patient whose treatment included an IDH1 peptide vaccine. These receptors were obtained from a woman younger than 35 with glioma. Some clones in this sample may be carry-over from other donors' samples.

The CDR3 loop is CASSEGSLTLLASQPQHF. CDR3 sequence (DNA): TGTGCCAGCAGTGAAGGGTCTCTTACACTATTAGCAAGTCAGCCCCAGCATTTT. The chain joins TRBV6-1 to TRBJ1-5; D remains ambiguous. Trimming pared 1 base from V and 6 bases from J, leaving 22 bases between. Germline CDR1 is MNHNS and CDR2 is SASEGT. The CDR3 contains 18 residues.

For this clone: This same CDR3 is encoded by further DNA sequences in the sample. The rearrangement links TRBV6-5 to TRBJ1-5; D possibly corresponds to TRBD1 (5 bases). The CDR3 runs 14 residues. The V end was cut by 0 bases, the J end by 4 bases, with 7 bases between. Germline-derived CDR1 and CDR2 are MNHEY and SVGAGI. CDR3: CASSYSRGNQPQHF. The CDR3 nucleotides read TGTGCCAGCAGTTACTCGAGGGGTAATCAGCCCCAGCATTTT.

The chain couples TRBV5-1 to TRBJ1-1; TRBD1 might be the D (5 bases). Trimming took 1 base from V and 1 from J, leaving 23 bases between them. In germline, CDR1 is SGHRS, CDR2 YFSETQ. The CDR3 covers 19 residues. CDR3 loop: CASSLKWGEVRRTNTEAFF. For the CDR3, the DNA is TGCGCCAGCAGCTTGAAGTGGGGGGAGGTTCGGAGAACGAACACTGAAGCTTTCTTT.

V and J are TRBV5-5 and TRBJ1-2, with 10 nucleotides matching TRBD1. CDR1 and CDR2 from the germline V gene are SGHKS and YYEKEE (reference sequence). J was trimmed by 4 bases and V by 0 bases; bases with no gene match: 3. The CDR3 is 15 amino acids. The CDR3: CASSLATGGGYGYTF. The CDR3 coding sequence is TGTGCCAGCAGCTTGGCGACAGGGGGCGGCTATGGCTACACCTTC. The full variable domain, rest sourced from reference TRBV5-5 and TRBJ1-2, is DAGVTQSPTHLIKTRGQQVTLRCSPISGHKSVSWYQQVLGQGPQFIFQYYEKEERGRGNFPDRFSARQFPNYSSELNVNALLLGDSALYLCASSLATGGGYGYTFGSGTRLTVV.

The chain couples TRBV4-1 to TRBJ2-3; D uncertain. Germline lookup yields CDR1 MGHRA and CDR2 YSYEKL. CDR3 length: 14 amino acids. V was trimmed by 0 bases and J by 4 bases, leaving 8 bases between them. The CDR3 protein is CASSQELSPDTQYF. The CDR3 region has the DNA TGCGCCAGCAGCCAAGAACTCTCACCAGATACGCAGTATTTT.

The chain carries TRBV7-6 and TRBJ2-7; D is perhaps TRBD2 (5 bases). The CDR3 contains 15 residues. V lost 0 bases and J lost 0, with 9 bases in between. Per germline, CDR1 SGHVS and CDR2 FNYEAQ. The CDR3 DNA follows: TGTGCCAGCAGCTTAGCGGCGGGCAGCTCCTACGAGCAGTACTTC. Its protein is CASSLAAGSSYEQYF.

The rearrangement joins TRBV14 to TRBJ1-1; no definite D call. The CDR3 runs 14 residues. Trimming pared 11 bases from V and 3 bases from J, leaving 19 bases between. The V gene's germline CDR1 is SGHDN and CDR2 FVKESK. The chain's CDR3 is CAGFREGGYTEAFF. The CDR3 DNA follows: TGTGCCGGATTTAGAGAAGGTGGATACACTGAAGCTTTCTTT.

This chain joins TRBV5-1 and TRBJ1-4; D gene ambiguous. V was trimmed by 0 bases and J by 2 bases, leaving 5 bases between them. The V gene's germline CDR1 is SGHRS and CDR2 YFSETQ. The CDR3 runs 14 residues. CDR3 nucleotide sequence: TGCGCCAGCAGCTTGGTCGGGACTAATGAAAAACTGTTTTTT. This codes for CASSLVGTNEKLFF.

The rearrangement joins TRBV6-5 to TRBJ2-7; D uncertain. The CDR3 spans 13 residues. V shed 8 bases and J shed 3 bases, with 14 bases lying between them. Germline-derived CDR1 and CDR2 are MNHEY and SVGAGI. The CDR3 DNA reads TGTGCCAGCGGTCTTGGCAGATACTACGAGCAGTACTTC. The encoded protein is CASGLGRYYEQYF.

This clone has only a few counts. The V call is TRBV10-3, the J call TRBJ1-1; no reliable D call. Germline V gene data show CDR1 as ENHRY and CDR2 as SYGVKD. Trimming cost V 4 bases and J 2 bases, with 11 bases left between them. The CDR3 is 14 residues long. In nucleotides, the CDR3 is TGTGCCATCAGTGGCCCTGGAGTCAACACTGAAGCTTTCTTT. Its protein is CAISGPGVNTEAFF.

This clone occurred a few times. The sample contains more than one DNA sequence encoding this CDR3. The gene calls are TRBV7-2 and TRBJ1-5; D gene uncertain. Trimming removed 1 base at V and 4 bases at J, with 5 bases between. The CDR3 has 13 amino acids. From germline, CDR1 is SGHTA and CDR2 FQGNSA. The CDR3 sequence is CASSLGVNQPQHF. The CDR3 region has the DNA TGTGCCAGCAGCTTAGGGGTAAATCAGCCCCAGCATTTT.

This clone was counted a single time. The chain couples TRBV4-3 to TRBJ2-1; D ambiguous. Trimming removed 1 base at V and 10 bases at J, with 8 bases between. The CDR3 runs 12 residues. Germline assignment: CDR1 LGHNA and CDR2 YSLEER. CDR3 DNA sequence: TGCGCCAGCAGCCAAGGCCTCAACGAGCAGTTCTTC. Its protein product is CASSQGLNEQFF.

This clone has just a few counts. This chain connects TRBV7-2 to TRBJ1-1; D may be TRBD1 (5 bases). This CDR3 is 18 amino acids long. V lost 2 bases and J lost 3, with 22 bases in between. Germline V gene data show CDR1 as SGHTA and CDR2 as FQGNSA. The CDR3 protein is CASSLRGRGGSRDTEAFF. CDR3 coding DNA: TGTGCCAGCAGCTTAAGGGGTAGGGGAGGCTCCAGGGACACTGAAGCTTTCTTT.

This rearrangement joins TRBV5-1 to TRBJ1-1, with 8 bases lining up with TRBD1. The CDR3 is 14 residues long. Germline loops: CDR1 SGHRS, CDR2 YFSETQ. V gave up 0 bases and J gave up 5 bases; unmatched junction bases: 3. Here the CDR3 reads CASSLGTGKTEAFF. The CDR3 DNA reads as TGCGCCAGCAGCTTGGGGACAGGGAAGACTGAAGCTTTCTTT.

There are a few counts of this clone. V usage is TRBV10-2 and J usage is TRBJ1-1, with 7 bases matching TRBD1. The junction had 6 bases not matched to a gene; V was cut back by 7 bases and J by 4 bases. This CDR3 contains 13 residues. CDR1 and CDR2 (germline): WSHSY, SAAADI. CDR3 in amino acids: CASTLQGGTEAFF. In nucleotides, the CDR3 is TGCGCCAGCACCCTGCAGGGGGGCACTGAAGCTTTCTTT.

The J gene is TRBJ1-1, the V gene TRBV9; possibly TRBD1 for D (6 bases). V was shortened by 3 bases and J by 5 bases, with 14 bases between the two germline ends. Germline CDR1 SGDLS, CDR2 YYNGEE. The CDR3 is 14 amino acids. The CDR3 spells CASSELGARTEAFF. The CDR3 DNA reads TGTGCCAGCAGCGAACTGGGGGCGCGGACTGAAGCTTTCTTT.

The chain uses TRBV4-1 and TRBJ1-1; TRBD1 might be the D (5 bases). Trimming took off 3 bases at V and 5 bases at J, with 13 bases between the two ends. This CDR3 region has 14 residues. Germline assignment: CDR1 MGHRA and CDR2 YSYEKL. As DNA, the CDR3 is TGCGCCAGCAGCCAGGAGGGGTGGGGTACTGAAGCTTTCTTT. Translating it yields CASSQEGWGTEAFF.

V gene TRBV19 combines with J gene TRBJ2-6, with 7 bases that match TRBD1. CDR1 is LNHDA and CDR2 is SQIVND in the germline V gene (reference sequence). The CDR3 totals 16 residues. The V gene end was trimmed by 5 bases and the J gene end by 0 bases; junction bases not matched to a gene: 4. The CDR3 protein is CASSPHRGSGANVLTF. The CDR3 region has the DNA TGTGCCAGTAGTCCGCACAGGGGCTCTGGGGCCAACGTCCTGACTTTC.

The chain recombines TRBV9 with TRBJ1-5; D unresolved. Trimming stripped 2 bases from V and 7 bases from J, with 16 bases between. Germline V gives CDR1 SGDLS, CDR2 YYNGEE. The CDR3 is 15 residues long. The CDR3 region has the DNA TGTGCCAGCAGCGTTTCCGGGGAGGGTCGGCAGCCCCAGCATTTT. Amino acid sequence: CASSVSGEGRQPQHF.

The J gene is TRBJ1-1, the V gene TRBV5-1, with D possibly matching TRBD1 (5 bases). The CDR3 consists of 13 residues. Trimming stripped 5 bases from V and 1 base from J, with 9 bases between. Germline CDR1 SGHRS, CDR2 YFSETQ. CDR3 sequence: CASRAGGNTEAFF. CDR3 nucleotide sequence: TGCGCCAGCAGGGCGGGGGGGAACACTGAAGCTTTCTTT.

This chain links TRBV6-4 with TRBJ2-5; D gene uncertain. The end of the DNA fits TRBJ2-7 better, so the J call may be wrong. The CDR3 totals 15 residues. Germline V gene lookup returns CDR1 MRHNA and CDR2 SNTAGT. The CDR3 region has the DNA TGTGCCAGCAGTCATTCTCTAGACACAACCTACGAGCAGTACTTC. This codes for CASSHSLDTTYEQYF.

J is TRBJ2-5 and V is TRBV4-3, with a possible D match to TRBD2 (5 bases). Looked up from germline, CDR1 is LGHNA and CDR2 is YSLEER. Trimming left V 0 bases short and J 1 base short, with 6 bases between. This CDR3 contains 14 residues. This chain's CDR3 is CASSQEGGQETQYF. CDR3 DNA sequence: TGCGCCAGCAGCCAAGAAGGAGGCCAAGAGACCCAGTACTTC.

V and J are TRBV14 and TRBJ2-1; TRBD2 agrees at 8 bases. Germline trimming cut 2 bases from V and 7 bases from J; bases unmatched to any gene: 4. CDR3 length: 14 residues. CDR1 and CDR2 from the germline V gene are SGHDN and FVKESK. The CDR3 region has the DNA TGTGCCAGCAGCCAAACGGGGGGGCTGAATGAGCAGTTCTTC. Its translation is CASSQTGGLNEQFF.

The chain has TRBV4-1 and TRBJ2-1, with D maybe TRBD2 (5 bases). Trimming left V 5 bases short and J 8 bases short, with 13 bases between. Germline CDR1 and CDR2: MGHRA and YSYEKL. The CDR3 runs 13 residues. The CDR3 DNA reads TGCGCCAGCAGCGCCCTAGCAGCCTATGAGCAGTTCTTC. As protein: CASSALAAYEQFF.